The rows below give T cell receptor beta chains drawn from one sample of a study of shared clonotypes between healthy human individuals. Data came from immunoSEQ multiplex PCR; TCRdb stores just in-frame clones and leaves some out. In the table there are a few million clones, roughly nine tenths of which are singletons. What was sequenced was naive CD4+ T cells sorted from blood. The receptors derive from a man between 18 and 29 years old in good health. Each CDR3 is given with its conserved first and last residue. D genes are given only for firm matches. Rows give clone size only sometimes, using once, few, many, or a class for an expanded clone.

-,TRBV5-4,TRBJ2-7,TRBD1,TGTGCCAGCAGCTCCCTACCGGGACAGAACTCCTACGAGCAGTACTTC,CASSSLPGQNSYEQYF
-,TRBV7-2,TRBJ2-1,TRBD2,TGTGCCAGCAGCTTAGCTGCGGGAGTAAGGATTAATGAGCAGTTCTTC,CASSLAAGVRINEQFF
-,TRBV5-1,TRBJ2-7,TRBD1,TGCGCCAGCAGCAGGGACAGGGCGGTCGAGCAGTACTTC,CASSRDRAVEQYF
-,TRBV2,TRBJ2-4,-,TGTGCCAGCAGTGAATTAGGCAGCTCTGGTTCCAAAAACATTCAGTACTTC,CASSELGSSGSKNIQYF
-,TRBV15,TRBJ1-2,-,TGTGCCACCAGCCTAACAACCTCAGGGGACTATGGCTACACCTTC,CATSLTTSGDYGYTF
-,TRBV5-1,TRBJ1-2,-,TGCGCCAGCAGCAGCCTACCCGGAGGAGACTATGGCTACACCTTC,CASSSLPGGDYGYTF
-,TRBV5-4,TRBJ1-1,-,TGTGCCAGCAGCTTTGGGGAGGTGAACACTGAAGCTTTCTTT,CASSFGEVNTEAFF
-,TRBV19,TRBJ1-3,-,TGTGCCACCAGACCGGACTCTGGAAACACCATATATTTT,CATRPDSGNTIYF
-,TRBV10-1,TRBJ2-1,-,TGCGCCAGCAGTGAGTCTTGGGGGCGACGGGCCAATGAGCAGTTCTTC,CASSESWGRRANEQFF
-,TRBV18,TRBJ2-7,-,TGTGCCAGCTCACCGAGGGACCGACCCTACGAGCAGTGCTTC,CASSPRDRPYEQCF
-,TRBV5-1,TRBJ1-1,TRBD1,TGCGCCAGCAGCTTGGCCTCCGGGACAGGACCGATCAACACTGAAGCTTTCTTT,CASSLASGTGPINTEAFF
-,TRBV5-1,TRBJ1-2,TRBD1,TGCGCCAGCACGGAGGGAGGGGGCTCGGCTGGCTACACCTTC,CASTEGGGSAGYTF
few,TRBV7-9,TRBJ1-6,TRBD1,TGTGCCAGCAGCTTAGATCCGGGACAGGGCGGTTCACCCCTCCACTTT,CASSLDPGQGGSPLHF
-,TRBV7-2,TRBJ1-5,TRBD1,TGTGCCAGCAGCTCACCGACAGGGGGAAGTCAGCCCCAGCATTTT,CASSSPTGGSQPQHF
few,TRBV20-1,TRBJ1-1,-,TGCAGTGCCTGGGACATTCCTGAAGCTTTCTTT,CSAWDIPEAFF
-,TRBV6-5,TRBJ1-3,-,TGTGCCAGCAGTTACACGGGTGTTTCTGGAAACACCATATATTTT,CASSYTGVSGNTIYF
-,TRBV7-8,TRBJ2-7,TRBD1,TGTGCCAGCAGCTTAGCGCTAGGGACAGGATGGGAGACCTACGAGCAGTACTTC,CASSLALGTGWETYEQYF
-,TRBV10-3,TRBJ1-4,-,TGTGCCATCAGCCCAGACGGGATTAATGAAGAACTGTTTTTT,CAISPDGINEELFF
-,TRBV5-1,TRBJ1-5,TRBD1,TGCGCCAGCAGCTTGGGGGACACAGGGGGTACTCAGCATTTT,CASSLGDTGGTQHF
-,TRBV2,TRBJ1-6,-,TGTGCCAGCAGCGATCAGGGAGTTGGTTCACCCCTCCACTTT,CASSDQGVGSPLHF
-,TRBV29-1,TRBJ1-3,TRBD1,TGCAGCGTTGCCGGGACAGTCGGTTCCCTCGCTGGAAACACCATATATTTT,CSVAGTVGSLAGNTIYF
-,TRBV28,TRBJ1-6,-,TGTGCCACCTGGGGGGGGACCCTGGGGAATTCACCCCTCCACTTT,CATWGGTLGNSPLHF
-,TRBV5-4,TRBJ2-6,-,TGTGCCAGCAGCTTGGGGGGAACCGGGGCCAACGTCCTGACTTTC,CASSLGGTGANVLTF
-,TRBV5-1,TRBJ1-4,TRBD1,TGCGCCAGCAGCAAATCGGGACAGACTAATGAAAAACTGTTTTTT,CASSKSGQTNEKLFF
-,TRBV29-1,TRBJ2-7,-,TGCAGCGTTCAGGGGACAAACCCCTACGAGCAGTACTTC,CSVQGTNPYEQYF
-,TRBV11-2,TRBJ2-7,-,TGTGCCAGCAGCTTAGACATACTATCCCTCTACGAGCAGTACTTC,CASSLDILSLYEQYF
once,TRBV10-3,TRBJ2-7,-,TGTGCCATCAGTGAGTCGGCGATCTACGAGCAGTACTTC,CAISESAIYEQYF
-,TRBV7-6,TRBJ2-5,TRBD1,TGTGCCAGCAGCCCCGGGACAGGGGGAGAGACCCAGTACTTC,CASSPGTGGETQYF
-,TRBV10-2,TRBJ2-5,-,TGCGCCAGCAGTTTGACCAGGAGTGGACAAGAGACCCAGTACTTC,CASSLTRSGQETQYF
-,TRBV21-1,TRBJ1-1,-,TGTGCCAGCAATAAGCCGAACACTGAAGCTTTCTTT,CASNKPNTEAFF
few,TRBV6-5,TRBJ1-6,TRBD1,TGTGCCAGCAGTACGGACAGGCTGCAAAGTTCACCCCTCCACTTT,CASSTDRLQSSPLHF
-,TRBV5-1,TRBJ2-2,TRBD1,TGCGCCAGCAGCTCACCCGACAGGGGGGACACCGGGGAGCTGTTTTTT,CASSSPDRGDTGELFF
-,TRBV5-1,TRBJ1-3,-,TGCGCCAGCACCGATTCCTGGGGGAACACCATATATTTT,CASTDSWGNTIYF
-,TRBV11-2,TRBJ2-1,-,TGTGCCAGCAGCTTAGTTCTCCGGCAGCAGTTCTTC,CASSLVLRQQFF
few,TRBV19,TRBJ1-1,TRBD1,TGTGCCAGTATCTCGACAGGGGAGAACACTGAAGCTTTCTTT,CASISTGENTEAFF
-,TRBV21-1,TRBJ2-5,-,TGTGCCAGCAGCAAAGGGGAGGGAGAGCAAGAGACCCAGTACTTC,CASSKGEGEQETQYF
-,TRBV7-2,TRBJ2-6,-,TGTGCCAGCAGCTTTAGCTCTGGGGCCAACGTCCTGACTTTC,CASSFSSGANVLTF